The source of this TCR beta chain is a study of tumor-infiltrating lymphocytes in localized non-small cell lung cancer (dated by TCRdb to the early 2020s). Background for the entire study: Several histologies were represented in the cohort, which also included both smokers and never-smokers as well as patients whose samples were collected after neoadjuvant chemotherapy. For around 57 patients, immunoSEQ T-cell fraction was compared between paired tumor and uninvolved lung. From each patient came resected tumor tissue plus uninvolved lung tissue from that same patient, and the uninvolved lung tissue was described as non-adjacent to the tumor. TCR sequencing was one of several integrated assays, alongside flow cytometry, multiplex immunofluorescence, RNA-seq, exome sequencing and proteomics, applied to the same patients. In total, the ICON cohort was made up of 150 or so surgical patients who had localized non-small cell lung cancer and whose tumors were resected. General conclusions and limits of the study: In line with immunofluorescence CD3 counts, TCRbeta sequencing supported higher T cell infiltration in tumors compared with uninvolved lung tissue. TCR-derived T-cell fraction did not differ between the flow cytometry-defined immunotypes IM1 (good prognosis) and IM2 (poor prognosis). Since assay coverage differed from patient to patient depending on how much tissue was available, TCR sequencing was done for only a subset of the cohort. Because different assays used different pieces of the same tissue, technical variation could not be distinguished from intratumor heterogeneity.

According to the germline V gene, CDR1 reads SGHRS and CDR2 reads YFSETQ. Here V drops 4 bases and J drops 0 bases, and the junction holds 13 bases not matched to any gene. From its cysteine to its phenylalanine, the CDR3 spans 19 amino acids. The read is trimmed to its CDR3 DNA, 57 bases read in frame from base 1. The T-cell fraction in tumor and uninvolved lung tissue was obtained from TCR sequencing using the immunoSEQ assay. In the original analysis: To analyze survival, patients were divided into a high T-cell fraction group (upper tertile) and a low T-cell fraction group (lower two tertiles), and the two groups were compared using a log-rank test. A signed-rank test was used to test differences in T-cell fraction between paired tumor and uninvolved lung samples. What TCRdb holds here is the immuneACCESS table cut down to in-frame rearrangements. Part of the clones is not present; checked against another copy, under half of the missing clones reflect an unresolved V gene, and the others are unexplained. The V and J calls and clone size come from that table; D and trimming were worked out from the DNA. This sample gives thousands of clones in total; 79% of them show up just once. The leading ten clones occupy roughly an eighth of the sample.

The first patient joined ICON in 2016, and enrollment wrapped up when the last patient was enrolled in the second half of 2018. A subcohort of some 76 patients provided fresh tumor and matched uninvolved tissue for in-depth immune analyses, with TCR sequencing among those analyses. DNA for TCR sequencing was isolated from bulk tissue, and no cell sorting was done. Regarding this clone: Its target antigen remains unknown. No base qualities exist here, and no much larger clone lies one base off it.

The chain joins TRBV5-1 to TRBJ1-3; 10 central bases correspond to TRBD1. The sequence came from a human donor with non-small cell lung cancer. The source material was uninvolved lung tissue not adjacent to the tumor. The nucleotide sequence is TGCGCCAGCAGCCCCGGAGGGACAGGGGCTTGGAGCTCTGGAAACACCATATATTTT. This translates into CASSPGGTGAWSSGNTIYF.